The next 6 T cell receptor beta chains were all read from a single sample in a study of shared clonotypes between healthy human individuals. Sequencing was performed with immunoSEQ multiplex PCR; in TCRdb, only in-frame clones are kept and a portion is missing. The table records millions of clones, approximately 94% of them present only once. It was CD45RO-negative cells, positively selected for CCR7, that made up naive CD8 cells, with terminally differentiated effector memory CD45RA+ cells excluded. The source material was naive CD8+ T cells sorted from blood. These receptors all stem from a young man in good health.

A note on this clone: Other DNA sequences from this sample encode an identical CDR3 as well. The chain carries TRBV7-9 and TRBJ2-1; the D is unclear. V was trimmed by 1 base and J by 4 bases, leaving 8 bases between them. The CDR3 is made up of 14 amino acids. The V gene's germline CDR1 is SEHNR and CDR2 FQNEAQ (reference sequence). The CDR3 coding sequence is TGTGCCAGCAGCTTAGAATCGTCTTACAATGAGCAGTTCTTC. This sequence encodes CASSLESSYNEQFF.

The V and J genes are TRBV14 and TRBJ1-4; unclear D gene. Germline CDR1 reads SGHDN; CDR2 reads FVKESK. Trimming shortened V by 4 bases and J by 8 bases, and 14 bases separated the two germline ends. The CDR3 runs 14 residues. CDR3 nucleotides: TGTGCCAGCAGCCCGGACCCAGAGAAGGAAAAACTGTTTTTT. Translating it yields CASSPDPEKEKLFF.

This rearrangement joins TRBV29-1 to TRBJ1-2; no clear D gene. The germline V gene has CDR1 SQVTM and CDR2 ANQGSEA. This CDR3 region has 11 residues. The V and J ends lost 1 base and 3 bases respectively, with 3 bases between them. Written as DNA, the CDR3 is TGCAGCGTTGAAGGCCACTATGGCTACACCTTC. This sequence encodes CSVEGHYGYTF.

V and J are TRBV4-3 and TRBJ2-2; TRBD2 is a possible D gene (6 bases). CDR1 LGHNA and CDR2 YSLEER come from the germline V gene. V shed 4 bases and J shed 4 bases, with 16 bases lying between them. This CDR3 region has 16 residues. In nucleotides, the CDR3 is TGCGCCAGCAGCCCCGAAATTGGGGGGAGCACCGGGGAGCTGTTTTTT. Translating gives CASSPEIGGSTGELFF.

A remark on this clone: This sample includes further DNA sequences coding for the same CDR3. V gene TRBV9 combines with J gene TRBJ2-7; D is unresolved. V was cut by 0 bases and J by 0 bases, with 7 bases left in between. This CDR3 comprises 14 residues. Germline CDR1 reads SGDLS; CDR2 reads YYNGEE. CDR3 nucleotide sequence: TGTGCCAGCAGCGTAGCGGCAGCCTCCTACGAGCAGTACTTC. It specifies CASSVAAASYEQYF.

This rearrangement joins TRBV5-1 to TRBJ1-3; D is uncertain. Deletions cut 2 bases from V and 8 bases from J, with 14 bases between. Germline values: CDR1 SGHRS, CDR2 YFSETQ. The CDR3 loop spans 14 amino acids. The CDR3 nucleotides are TGCGCCAGCAGCTTAGCGGGCGGTGTTGACACCATATATTTT. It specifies CASSLAGGVDTIYF.